The clone carrying this T cell receptor beta chain was seen only once. Its antigen remains unknown. The CDR3 has 13 residues. With 6 bases clipped from V and 5 bases from J, the junction kept 6 bases outside the gene matches. Germline values: CDR1 MDHEN, CDR2 SYDVKM. Produced via immunoSEQ multiplex PCR; TCRdb's table is partial and in-frame only. This table has some 90,000 clones, roughly 87% appearing once. These data originate in a study of cytomegalovirus exposure and HLA in healthy donors. Notes on the study in general: The CMV antigen specificity of three CMV-associated chains was confirmed through in vitro analysis.

Material for sequencing was PBMCs. This rearrangement joins TRBV28 to TRBJ1-2; TRBD1 matches 7 bases. The sequence was obtained from a woman in her 30s in good health and CMV-seronegative. CDR3 nucleotide sequence: TGTGCCAGCAGAACGGGACAGATTTATGGCTACACCTTC. It codes for CASRTGQIYGYTF.